This T cell receptor beta chain was sequenced during a study of blood T cells in healthy people across ages. Notes on the study in general: It was held that the diversity estimates obtained from one million T cells were underestimates.

On this clonotype itself: The antigen remains undetermined.

The second PCR ran roughly 6 to 11 cycles with a sample-barcoded 5' primer and J-beta primers. A 12-random-nucleotide template-switch adaptor tagged each cDNA molecule. TCRdb passed the 5' RACE reads through MiXCR, listing each CDR3 protein once. The data contain just under 750,000 distinct CDR3 sequences, 20% to 25% of them singletons. The TCR comes from a man aged 70-80 years in good health. The sample was blood.

CDR3 loop: CSVGSGDTEAFF. The CDR3 nucleotides are TGCAGCGTTGGGTCAGGGGACACTGAAGCTTTCTTT. The chain employs TRBV29-1 and TRBJ1-1; weak D call: TRBD1 (6 bases). Germline CDR1 and CDR2: SQVTM and ANQGSEA. The CDR3 sequence is 12 residues long. V was cut by 4 bases and J by 3 bases, with 9 bases left in between.